What follows is one T cell receptor beta chain and its context. Random hexamers were used to reverse transcribe roughly 0.45 to 1 ug of RNA. One entry per CDR3 protein results from TCRdb running MiXCR on the immunoSEQ multiplex PCR reads. This sample has 300,000 or so distinct CDR3 sequences, with roughly nine tenths found just once. This entry comes from a study of CD8 T cells in Susac syndrome. The sequenced material came from CD4+ T cells from PBMCs. The sequence was obtained from a human donor with multiple sclerosis.

This CDR3 is CASSLRGQGPRTLNTEAFF. As DNA, the CDR3 is TGCGCCAGCAGCTTGAGGGGGCAGGGGCCCCGAACTTTGAACACTGAAGCTTTCTTT. The rearrangement uses TRBV5-1 and TRBJ1-1; 7 nucleotides line up with TRBD1. V dropped 1 base and J dropped 0; count of bases not matched to a gene: 15. Per the germline V gene, CDR1 is SGHRS and CDR2 is YFSETQ. The CDR3 is 19 amino acids.